This T cell receptor beta chain was recorded in a study of memory CD4+ T cells and cytomegalovirus serostatus. Note on this clone: Its target is unknown.

General study results and limits: Each of 60 to 80 CMV-associated TCRbeta sequences occurred in one to five individuals.

Using immunoSEQ multiplex PCR, the repertoire was profiled, and TCRdb retains in-frame clones only, with some absent. Of 40,000 or so clones in the sample, nearly 80% were seen once. The sort gate was single viable CD3+CD4+CD8-CD45RO+ cells for memory CD4+ T cells. Positive selection with CD4 microbeads enriched total CD4+ T cells. V lost 4 bases and J lost 5; bases outside the gene matches: 15. In germline, CDR1 is SGHTA, CDR2 FQGNSA. This CDR3 has 17 amino acids. The source of this sequence is an adult in good health and CMV-seronegative. The specimen was memory CD4+ T cells from blood. The rearrangement uses TRBV7-2 and TRBJ2-5; TRBD2 matches at 8 bases. CDR3 nucleotides: TGTGCCAGCAGCTCCGGGACGGGGGGGCCGATAGGGGAGACCCAGTACTTC. This sequence encodes CASSSGTGGPIGETQYF.